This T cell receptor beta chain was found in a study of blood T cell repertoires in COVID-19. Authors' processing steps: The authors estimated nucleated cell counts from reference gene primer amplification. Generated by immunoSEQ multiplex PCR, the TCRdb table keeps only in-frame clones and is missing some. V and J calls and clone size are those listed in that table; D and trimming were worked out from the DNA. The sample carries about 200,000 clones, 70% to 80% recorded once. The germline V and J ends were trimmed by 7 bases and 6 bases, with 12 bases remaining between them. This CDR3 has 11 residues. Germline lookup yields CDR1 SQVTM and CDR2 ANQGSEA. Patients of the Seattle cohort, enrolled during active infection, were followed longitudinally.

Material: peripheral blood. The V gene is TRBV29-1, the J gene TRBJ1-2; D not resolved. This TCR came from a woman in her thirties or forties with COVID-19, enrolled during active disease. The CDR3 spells CSDRGWDGYTF. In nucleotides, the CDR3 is TGCAGCGACCGGGGTTGGGATGGCTACACCTTC.